This TCR beta chain was observed in a study of shared clonotypes between healthy human individuals. Study background: The donor pool was made up of two women and a few men aged 18 to 49. CD4 naive cells filled three plates per donor, CD4 memory three, CD8 naive two and CD8 memory one. Study-wide findings and caveats: At large depth, rarefaction still showed sorted-subset sequencing to be incomplete. Around 5% of naive CD4 clonotypes were common to a handful of donors.

Measured with immunoSEQ multiplex PCR; TCRdb has only the in-frame clones, and not every one. Here the sample spans over 700,000 clones, 72% being singletons. Trimming removed 1 base from V and 10 bases from J; junction bases left unmatched: 7. Germline V gene sequence: CDR1 GTSNPN, CDR2 SVGIG (reference sequence). The CDR3 spans 15 residues. Turning to this clone: What it recognizes is unknown.

Sequencing was done on a sample of memory CD4+ T cells sorted from blood. The subset: CD45RA-negative fraction. The receptor was derived from a woman aged 25 to 45 in good health. The chain has TRBV30 and TRBJ1-4; 12 positions match TRBD1. CDR3 region: CAWSDSGTGGRKLFF. CDR3 DNA: TGTGCCTGGAGTGACTCCGGGACAGGGGGCCGAAAACTGTTTTTT.